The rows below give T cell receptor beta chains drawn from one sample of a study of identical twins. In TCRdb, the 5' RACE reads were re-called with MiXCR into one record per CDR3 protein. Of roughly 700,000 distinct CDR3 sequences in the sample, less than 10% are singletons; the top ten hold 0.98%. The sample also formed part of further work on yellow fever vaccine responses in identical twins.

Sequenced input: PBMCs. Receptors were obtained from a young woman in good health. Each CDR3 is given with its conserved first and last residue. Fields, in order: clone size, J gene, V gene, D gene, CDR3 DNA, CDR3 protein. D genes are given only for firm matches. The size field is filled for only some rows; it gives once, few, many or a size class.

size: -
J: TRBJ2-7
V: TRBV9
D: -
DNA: TGTGCCAGCAGCGGCGATCCAGGGGCCAACTCCTACGAGCAGTACTTC
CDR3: CASSGDPGANSYEQYF

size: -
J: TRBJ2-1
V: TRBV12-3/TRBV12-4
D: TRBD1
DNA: TGTGCCAGTGGGACAGGGTTAAGTATTGAGCAGTTCTTC
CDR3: CASGTGLSIEQFF

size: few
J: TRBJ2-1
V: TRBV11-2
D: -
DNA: TGTGCCAGCAACAGGGGGGGCGCCTACAATGAGCAGTTCTTC
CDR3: CASNRGGAYNEQFF

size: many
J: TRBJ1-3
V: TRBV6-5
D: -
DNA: TGTGCCAGCAGTTACTCGAGTGGGGGCTTCTCTGGAAACACCATATATTTT
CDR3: CASSYSSGGFSGNTIYF

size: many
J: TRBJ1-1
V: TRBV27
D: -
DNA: TGTGCCAGCAGTTTATGGCAGGGGAATGAAGCTTTCTTT
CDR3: CASSLWQGNEAFF

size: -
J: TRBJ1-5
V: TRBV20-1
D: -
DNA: TGCAGTGCTACGGACAGATGGAGCAATCAGCCCCAGCATTTT
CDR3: CSATDRWSNQPQHF

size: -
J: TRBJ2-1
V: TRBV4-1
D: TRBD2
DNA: TGCGCCAGCAGCCAAGGAGGGGCTAGCGGGAGTTGGTACAATGAGCAGTTCTTC
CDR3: CASSQGGASGSWYNEQFF

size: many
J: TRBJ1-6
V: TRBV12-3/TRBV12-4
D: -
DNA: TGTGCCAGCAGTAAGGACAGCATCTATAATTCACCCCTCCACTTT
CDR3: CASSKDSIYNSPLHF

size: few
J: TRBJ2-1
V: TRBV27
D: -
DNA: TGTGCCAGCAGGACCCTTACGGGAATTATGTTCTTC
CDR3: CASRTLTGIMFF

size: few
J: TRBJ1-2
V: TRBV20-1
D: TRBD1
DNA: TGCAGTGCTAGACCGCCGGGACAGGCCGCCAATGGCTACACCTTC
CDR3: CSARPPGQAANGYTF

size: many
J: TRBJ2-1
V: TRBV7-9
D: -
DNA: TGTGCCAGCAGCTTAGCACGCGTATTAGACGTCAATGAGCAGTTCTTC
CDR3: CASSLARVLDVNEQFF

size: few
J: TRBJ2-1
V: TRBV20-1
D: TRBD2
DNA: TGCAGTGCTCGCCTAGCGGGAGGGCTAAATGAGCAGTTCTTC
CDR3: CSARLAGGLNEQFF

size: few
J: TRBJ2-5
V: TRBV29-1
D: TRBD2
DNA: TGCAGCGCCACTGGGGCTAGCGGGCCTTGGGCCCAGTACTTC
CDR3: CSATGASGPWAQYF

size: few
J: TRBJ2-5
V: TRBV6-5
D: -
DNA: TGTGCCAGCAGCCCAGCTCTCCGGGAGACCCAGTACTTC
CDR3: CASSPALRETQYF

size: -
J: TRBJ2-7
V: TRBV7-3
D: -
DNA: TGTGCCAGCAGCTTATACGCGGGGTACGCCTACGAGCAGTACTTC
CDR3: CASSLYAGYAYEQYF

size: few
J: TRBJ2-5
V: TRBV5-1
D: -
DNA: TGCGCCAGCAGCTTGTGGACAGTACAAGAGACCCAGTACTTC
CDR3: CASSLWTVQETQYF

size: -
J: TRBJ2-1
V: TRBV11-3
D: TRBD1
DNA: TGTGCCAGCAGCTTAGAGGGGGACAGGGGATCGTACAATGAGCAGTTCTTC
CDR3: CASSLEGDRGSYNEQFF